Listed here are 9 T cell receptor beta chains from one sample, sequenced in a study of T cell changes during pregnancy in multiple sclerosis. Here immunoSEQ multiplex PCR was the method, and the copy in TCRdb shows in-frame clones only, minus some. The sample includes tens of thousands of clones, 80% to 95% of them seen just once. The sequenced sample was CD4+ T cells from peripheral blood mononuclear cells, obtained in the third trimester of pregnancy. The source of these receptors is a female donor with multiple sclerosis, enrolled in a pregnancy study.

The rearrangement joins TRBV7-9 to TRBJ1-3; D is uncertain. The CDR3 is made up of 14 amino acids. Trimming took off 3 bases at V and 8 bases at J, with 14 bases between the two ends. CDR1 is SEHNR, CDR2 FQNEAQ, per germline (reference sequence). In DNA, the CDR3 is TGTGCCAGCAGCTTGGGAGGGTCTCTAGACACCATATATTTT. Translation gives CASSLGGSLDTIYF.

This chain's CDR3 is CASSLGFKGSAYNEQFF. The CDR3, as DNA: TGTGCCAGCAGCTTAGGGTTTAAGGGGTCGGCCTACAATGAGCAGTTCTTC. The chain joins TRBV7-6 to TRBJ2-1, with D tentatively TRBD1 (5 bases). V lost 1 base, J lost 2 bases, and 15 bases lay in between. There are 17 residues in the CDR3. Germline CDR1 and CDR2: SGHVS and FNYEAQ. Together with reference TRBV7-6 and TRBJ2-1, the CDR3 gives the full variable domain: GAGVSQSPRYKVTKRGQDVALRCDPISGHVSLYWYRQALGQGPEFLTYFNYEAQQDKSGLPNDRFSAERPEGSISTLTIQRTEQRDSAMYRCASSLGFKGSAYNEQFFGPGTRLTVL.

In DNA form, the CDR3 reads TGCGCCAGCAGCCCAGACAGCCCGGGCTCCTATAATTCACCCCTCCACTTT. Amino acids: CASSPDSPGSYNSPLHF. The chain employs TRBV5-1 and TRBJ1-6, with D perhaps matching TRBD1 (5 bases). The CDR3 runs 17 residues. Germline lookup yields CDR1 SGHRS and CDR2 YFSETQ. The V and J ends lost 4 bases and 0 bases respectively, with 14 bases between them.

The chain has TRBV19 and TRBJ1-3; D call uncertain. In germline, CDR1 is LNHDA, CDR2 SQIVND (reference sequence). The CDR3 covers 14 residues. Trimming shortened V by 3 bases and J by 0 bases, and 6 bases separated the two germline ends. The CDR3 coding sequence is TGTGCCAGTAGTATGAGGATCTCTGGAAACACCATATATTTT. Encoded protein: CASSMRISGNTIYF.

The chain joins TRBV5-5 to TRBJ2-7, with 11 bases matching TRBD2. The junction had 1 base not matched to a gene; V was cut back by 0 bases and J by 2 bases. The CDR3 length is 15 residues. Germline V gene data show CDR1 as SGHKS and CDR2 as YYEKEE (reference sequence). The CDR3 DNA sequence: TGTGCCAGCAGCTTGGGACTAGCGGGACCCTACGAGCAGTACTTC. Protein: CASSLGLAGPYEQYF.

The chain couples TRBV7-3 to TRBJ2-7, with 7 nucleotides matching TRBD1. CDR1 is SGHTA and CDR2 is FQGTGA in the germline V gene. This CDR3 is 13 amino acids long. J gave up 5 bases and V 5 bases, and 6 bases lay outside the gene matches. The CDR3 here is CASSATGSDEQYF. In nucleotides, the CDR3 is TGTGCCAGCAGCGCGACAGGGAGTGACGAGCAGTACTTC.

This chain joins TRBV25-1 and TRBJ1-3; no clear D. Per the germline V gene, CDR1 is MGHDK and CDR2 is SYGVNS. The CDR3 is 14 residues long. V was pared by 4 bases and J by 2 bases, with 9 bases between. CDR3 in amino acids: CASSGREPGNTIYF. The CDR3 DNA reads TGTGCCAGCAGTGGAAGGGAGCCTGGAAACACCATATATTTT.

This chain links TRBV28 with TRBJ2-2, with no clear D. Trimming took 1 base from V and 1 from J, leaving 10 bases between them. The CDR3 is 16 amino acids. Germline CDR1 and CDR2: MDHEN and SYDVKM. CDR3 residues: CASSLLAGLNTGELFF. CDR3 sequence (DNA): TGTGCCAGCAGTTTATTGGCCGGGTTGAACACCGGGGAGCTGTTTTTT.

The chain is built from TRBV7-3 and TRBJ2-3; TRBD2 matches at 9 bases. Germline CDR1 and CDR2: SGHTA and FQGTGA. The CDR3 is made up of 16 amino acids. V was pared by 5 bases and J by 6 bases, with 12 bases of the junction left unmatched. The CDR3 loop is CASSPNRRGGNDTQYF. CDR3 DNA sequence: TGTGCCAGCAGCCCTAATCGGCGGGGGGGCAATGATACGCAGTATTTT.